The 26 T cell receptor beta chains below all came from one sample that was sequenced in a study of response to subunit inactivated influenza vaccine. TCRdb ran MiXCR on the RT-PCR reads and lists one entry per CDR3 protein. Counted here are under 950,000 distinct CDR3 sequences, approximately 21% occurring once; the ten biggest clones make up 9.5% to 13%. Source: PBMCs from blood, taken more than 4 days after vaccination. These receptor sequences come from a man over 45 who received an inactivated influenza vaccine.

This clonotype has at least ten counts. The chain joins TRBV12-3 or TRBV12-4 to TRBJ1-6; D is undetermined. The CDR3 is 14 amino acids. V shed 3 bases and J shed 5 bases, with 8 bases lying between them. The CDR3 here is CASSLSGNNSPLHF. The CDR3 bases are TGTGCCAGCAGTTTGTCGGGGAATAATTCACCCCTCCACTTT.

The V call is TRBV27, the J call TRBJ2-7; 14 nucleotides agree with TRBD2. Germline values: CDR1 MNHEY, CDR2 SMNVEV (reference sequence). CDR3 size: 15 residues. The ends lost 5 bases at V and 5 bases at J; junction bases unmatched: 5. The CDR3 nucleotides are TGTGCCAGCAGTGGGGGGACTAGCGGGAGCAACGAGCAGTACTTC. Amino acids: CASSGGTSGSNEQYF.

The CDR3 protein is CASSFGTRMETQYF. CDR3 nucleotides: TGCGCCAGCAGCTTCGGGACTAGGATGGAGACCCAGTACTTC. The chain joins TRBV4-3 to TRBJ2-5; TRBD2 agrees at 8 bases. Germline V CDR1 and CDR2: LGHNA, YSLEER. J lost 5 bases, V lost 5 bases, and 7 bases had no gene match. This CDR3 spans 14 amino acids.

This clonotype has a handful of counts. The genes are TRBV5-1 and TRBJ1-6; tentatively, D is TRBD1 (5 bases). This CDR3 contains 16 residues. With 4 bases removed from V and 7 bases from J, the gap between germline ends came to 18 bases. Per the germline V gene, CDR1 is SGHRS and CDR2 is YFSETQ. CDR3 coding DNA: TGCGCCAGCAGCCCGTCCAAGACAGAGGGCAATTCACCCCTCCACTTT. As protein: CASSPSKTEGNSPLHF.

This chain uses TRBV20-1 with TRBJ2-7; D is undetermined. The CDR3 runs to 12 residues. Trimming took 3 bases from V and 2 from J, leaving 8 bases between them. Germline V gene lookup returns CDR1 DFQATT and CDR2 SNEGSKA (reference sequence). The CDR3, as DNA: TGCAGTGCTAGTACTTACACCTACGAGCAGTACTTC. Translated: CSASTYTYEQYF.

This clonotype was counted at least ten times. The V call is TRBV6-1, the J call TRBJ2-2; 9 nucleotides match TRBD1. Germline assignment: CDR1 MNHNS and CDR2 SASEGT. After removal of 6 bases from V and 3 bases from J, the junction contained 2 bases not matched to a gene. The CDR3 length is 14 residues. The CDR3 DNA reads TGTGCCAGCAGAAGGACAGGGGACACCGGGGAGCTGTTTTTT. Its translation is CASRRTGDTGELFF.

V and J are TRBV5-1 and TRBJ1-2; D remains ambiguous. Germline CDR1 is SGHRS and CDR2 is YFSETQ. The ends were cut back, 1 base at V and 4 bases at J, with 8 bases in the middle. This CDR3 has 13 amino acids. Written as DNA, the CDR3 is TGCGCCAGCAGCTTGTACGTCGGCTATGGCTACACCTTC. This gives the protein CASSLYVGYGYTF. Looking up the rest from reference TRBV5-1 and TRBJ1-2 gives the full variable domain: KAGVTQTPRYLIKTRGQQVTLSCSPISGHRSVSWYQQTPGQGLQFLFEYFSETQRNKGNFPGRFSGRQFSNSRSEMNVSTLELGDSALYLCASSLYVGYGYTFGSGTRLTVV.

The chain has TRBV29-1 and TRBJ2-3; D might be TRBD1 or TRBD2, each matching 5 bases. This CDR3 region has 12 residues. Germline assignment: CDR1 SQVTM and CDR2 ANQGSEA. Trimming took 0 bases from V and 9 from J, leaving 10 bases between them. The CDR3 bases are TGCAGCGTTGAAGATCTTGGGACCACGCAGTATTTT. Residues: CSVEDLGTTQYF.

In this sample, this clonotype turned up a few times. The CDR3 DNA sequence: TGTGCCAGCAGCACCCTTGGGTGGCAAGAGACCCAGTACTTC. Translation gives CASSTLGWQETQYF. J is TRBJ2-5 and V is TRBV7-9; D remains unclear. The CDR3 contains 14 residues. The germline V and J ends were trimmed by 5 bases and 2 bases, with 12 bases remaining between them. The germline V gene encodes CDR1 SEHNR and CDR2 FQNEAQ (reference sequence). The whole variable domain, filled in from reference TRBV7-9 and TRBJ2-5, reads DTGVSQNPRHKITKRGQNVTFRCDPISEHNRLYWYRQTLGQGPEFLTYFQNEAQLEKSRLLSDRFSAERPKGSFSTLEIQRTEQGDSAMYLCASSTLGWQETQYFGPGTRLLVL.

This clonotype was observed at least ten times. The rearrangement joins TRBV10-3 to TRBJ2-7; D is undetermined. Germline CDR1 reads ENHRY; CDR2 reads SYGVKD. The CDR3 loop spans 13 amino acids. Trimming left V 7 bases short and J 1 base short, with 11 bases between. The CDR3 loop reads CAIMQPSSYEQYF. For the CDR3, the DNA is TGTGCCATCATGCAGCCCTCATCCTACGAGCAGTACTTC.

The rearrangement links TRBV25-1 to TRBJ2-6; D ambiguous. CDR3 length equals 13 residues. V was clipped by 11 bases and J by 0 bases, with 8 bases between them. Germline lookup yields CDR1 MGHDK and CDR2 SYGVNS. For the CDR3, the DNA is TGTGCCCGACGGAACTCTGGGGCCAACGTCCTGACTTTC. Protein sequence: CARRNSGANVLTF. Filled out from reference TRBV25-1 and TRBJ2-6, the complete variable domain reads EADIYQTPRYLVIGTGKKITLECSQTMGHDKMYWYQQDPGMELHLIHYSYGVNSTEKGDLSSESTVSRIRTEHFPLTLESARPSHTSQYLCARRNSGANVLTFGAGSRLTVL.

V is TRBV10-3 and J is TRBJ1-4; D remains ambiguous. Deletions cut 0 bases from V and 2 bases from J, with 7 bases between. Per the germline V gene, CDR1 is ENHRY and CDR2 is SYGVKD. This CDR3 region has 15 residues. CDR3 region: CAISESMGTNEKLFF. CDR3 DNA: TGTGCCATCAGTGAGTCTATGGGGACTAATGAAAAACTGTTTTTT.

This clonotype occurred many times. The chain uses TRBV24-1 and TRBJ2-1, with D tentatively TRBD2 (5 bases). V was shortened by 7 bases and J by 3 bases, with 18 bases between the two germline ends. The CDR3 sequence is 16 residues long. Germline CDR1 reads KGHDR; CDR2 reads SFDVKD. The CDR3 here is CATSDALLRDYNEQFF. In nucleotides, the CDR3 is TGTGCCACCAGCGACGCCCTACTCCGGGACTACAATGAGCAGTTCTTC.

This clonotype was detected only a few times. DNA of the CDR3: TGTGCCAGCAAAACCGGTTTCTACGAGCAGTACTTC. Its protein product is CASKTGFYEQYF. The V and J genes are TRBV7-8 and TRBJ2-7, with D unclear. The germline V gene encodes CDR1 SGHVS and CDR2 FQNEAQ. Between the trimmed V and J ends, which lost 7 bases and 3 bases, there was a span of 10 bases. The CDR3 consists of 12 residues.

This clonotype was detected a few times. The J gene is TRBJ2-5, the V gene TRBV28; 10 positions agree with TRBD2. The CDR3 spans 14 residues. Trimming at V came to 11 bases and at J to 5 bases, leaving 11 bases not matched to a gene. CDR1 is MDHEN and CDR2 is SYDVKM in the germline V gene. CDR3 DNA sequence: TGTGCCGTAGCCCGAGCGGGGGGGCGGGAGACCCAGTACTTC. Protein sequence: CAVARAGGRETQYF.

This clonotype was recorded a few times. The V gene is TRBV11-1, the J gene TRBJ1-1, with 7 positions matching TRBD1. V shed 1 base and J 1 base; nucleotides not matched to a gene: 18. The CDR3 is made up of 20 amino acids. Germline V gene sequence: CDR1 SGHAT, CDR2 FQDESV (reference sequence). The CDR3 sequence: CASSLDGARQGSRRNTEAFF. The CDR3 bases are TGTGCCAGCAGCTTAGATGGGGCCAGACAGGGCTCAAGACGGAACACTGAAGCTTTCTTT.

This clonotype was seen at least ten times. The chain joins TRBV7-2 to TRBJ2-7; D is ambiguous. The CDR3 is made up of 14 amino acids. V lost 2 bases and J 1 base, leaving 9 bases between the germline ends. The germline V gene has CDR1 SGHTA and CDR2 FQGNSA. The DNA for the CDR3 is TGTGCCAGCAGCTTAACCCTGGGATCCTACGAGCAGTACTTC. It translates to CASSLTLGSYEQYF.

The chain carries TRBV6-5 and TRBJ1-2; TRBD1 is a possible D gene (6 bases). Trimming removed 6 bases from V and 8 bases from J, with 10 bases in between. This CDR3 is 11 amino acids long. CDR1 is MNHEY, CDR2 SVGAGI, per germline. The CDR3 here is CASRNRDGYTF. The CDR3 region has the DNA TGTGCCAGCAGGAACAGGGACGGCTACACCTTC.

The chain combines TRBV24-1 with TRBJ1-2; D unclear. The V end lost 3 bases, the J end lost 9 bases, and 10 bases lay between the germline ends. The CDR3 loop spans 12 amino acids. CDR1 and CDR2 from the germline V gene are KGHDR and SFDVKD. CDR3 nucleotides: TGTGCCACCAGTGATGAAAGATGGAGCTACACCTTC. Encoded protein: CATSDERWSYTF.

This clonotype was observed a few times. The J gene is TRBJ1-1, the V gene TRBV29-1; D remains ambiguous. Germline V gene data show CDR1 as SQVTM and CDR2 as ANQGSEA. Trimming shortened V by 4 bases and J by 3 bases, and 12 bases separated the two germline ends. This CDR3 contains 13 residues. CDR3 sequence (DNA): TGCAGCGTTGCCTACCCTTTGGACACTGAAGCTTTCTTT. As protein: CSVAYPLDTEAFF. Based on the CDR3 plus reference TRBV29-1 and TRBJ1-1, the full variable domain is SAVISQKPSRDICQRGTSLTIQCQVDSQVTMMFWYRQQPGQSLTLIATANQGSEATYESGFVIDKFPISRPNLTFSTLTVSNMSPEDSSIYLCSVAYPLDTEAFFGQGTRLTVV.

The sample holds a few counts of this clonotype. The chain combines TRBV20-1 with TRBJ2-1; 8 positions agree with TRBD2. Trimming cost V 0 bases and J 8 bases; bases outside gene matches: 15. Germline-derived CDR1 and CDR2 are DFQATT and SNEGSKA (reference sequence). The CDR3 has 17 residues. CDR3 protein: CSARELDGGGTTHEQFF. The CDR3 DNA follows: TGCAGTGCTAGAGAACTGGACGGCGGGGGGACCACCCATGAGCAGTTCTTC.

CDR3 sequence: CASSLGGQLGNQPQHF. The DNA of the CDR3 is TGTGCCAGCAGTTTAGGGGGGCAGCTTGGCAATCAGCCCCAGCATTTT. The rearrangement joins TRBV28 to TRBJ1-5; D perhaps matches TRBD1 (6 bases). Per the germline V gene, CDR1 is MDHEN and CDR2 is SYDVKM. The CDR3 contains 16 residues. Trimming left V 2 bases short and J 2 bases short, with 13 bases between.

This clonotype appeared many times. One end of the junction varies from germline; a read error may be responsible. The CDR3 spells CASSPRTSGSYEQYF. The CDR3 nucleotides are TGTGCCAGCAGCCCACGGACTAGCGGGTCCTACGAGCAGTACTTC. The chain joins TRBV5-1 to TRBJ2-7; TRBD2 aligns across 11 bases. CDR3 length equals 15 residues. Germline V gene sequence: CDR1 SGHRS, CDR2 YFSETQ.

This clonotype was detected a few times. V gene TRBV10-3 combines with J gene TRBJ2-5; 11 bases are a match to TRBD1. This CDR3 is 15 amino acids long. Germline-derived CDR1 and CDR2 are ENHRY and SYGVKD. With 4 bases clipped from V and 5 bases from J, the junction kept 6 bases outside the gene matches. CDR3 sequence: CAISGTRDRGETQYF. The DNA of the CDR3 is TGTGCCATCAGTGGAACCCGGGACAGGGGGGAGACCCAGTACTTC.

This clonotype was detected only a few times. V usage is TRBV20-1 and J usage is TRBJ1-2; 7 bases align to TRBD1. The CDR3 extends over 15 amino acids. Germline CDR1 DFQATT, CDR2 SNEGSKA (reference sequence). V lost 0 bases, J lost 2 bases, and 6 bases stayed unmatched. CDR3 nucleotides: TGCAGTGCTAGAGATCACGGCAGGGGGAACTATGGCTACACCTTC. As protein: CSARDHGRGNYGYTF.

This clonotype was picked up a small number of times. The junction and the germline gene differ at one end; a read error may be behind it. The V gene is TRBV12-3 or TRBV12-4, the J gene TRBJ1-2, with D unclear. The length of the CDR3 is 15 residues. CDR3 nucleotides: TGTGCCAGCAGCCTCCTACACAACGTAAACTCTGGCTACACCTTC. It is translated as CASSLLHNVNSGYTF.